A single sample is the source of the 24 T cell receptor beta chains below, sequenced in a study of blood T cell repertoires in COVID-19. Repertoires were generated with immunoSEQ multiplex PCR, while TCRdb's copy carries only in-frame clones and drops some. The top ten clones hold around 4.5% of a sample with approximately 59,000 clones, approximately 81% of them seen once. Sequenced material: peripheral blood. These receptors originate from a man aged 40-55 years with active COVID-19.

The chain combines TRBV18 with TRBJ1-3; D is possibly TRBD1 (6 bases). This CDR3 has 15 amino acids. Per the germline V gene, CDR1 is KGHSH and CDR2 is LQKENI. Trimming shortened V by 3 bases and J by 0 bases, and 9 bases separated the two germline ends. The CDR3 sequence: CASSPTGSSGNTIYF. The DNA of the CDR3 is TGTGCCAGCTCACCGACAGGCAGCTCTGGAAACACCATATATTTT.

V gene TRBV4-2 combines with J gene TRBJ2-3, with 8 bases that match TRBD2. CDR1 is LGHNA and CDR2 is YNFKEQ in the germline V gene. V trimming: 4 bases; J trimming: 0 bases; junction bases outside the gene matches: 9. This CDR3 spans 17 amino acids. CDR3 DNA: TGTGCCAGCAGCCTCCGCGGTCAGCGGGGGAGCACAGATACGCAGTATTTT. Protein: CASSLRGQRGSTDTQYF.

The rearrangement uses TRBV3-1 (or the pseudogene TRBV3-2) and TRBJ1-1, with D possibly being TRBD1 (6 bases). The germline V and J ends were trimmed by 4 bases and 0 bases, with 9 bases remaining between them. This CDR3 has 14 amino acids. Germline CDR1 is LGHDT and CDR2 is YNNKEL (reference sequence). CDR3: CASSLRTVNTEAFF. The CDR3 coding sequence is TGTGCCAGCAGCCTACGGACAGTGAACACTGAAGCTTTCTTT.

The chain's CDR3 is CASSSYNYGYTF. The CDR3 nucleotides are TGTGCCAGCAGCTCTTATAACTATGGCTACACCTTC. The chain joins TRBV5-6 to TRBJ1-2, with no clear D. The CDR3 runs to 12 residues. Germline V lookup: CDR1 SGHDT, CDR2 YYEEEE. With 3 bases removed from V and 1 base from J, the gap between germline ends came to 4 bases.

This clone came up many times. The CDR3 nucleotides are TGTGCCACCAGCAGACCTAGGGACAGGGCGCGCGGCTACACCTTC. It yields the protein CATSRPRDRARGYTF. The J gene is TRBJ1-2, the V gene TRBV15; 9 nucleotides line up with TRBD1. After removal of 2 bases from V and 8 bases from J, the junction contained 9 bases not matched to a gene. Germline V gene data show CDR1 as LNHNV and CDR2 as YYDKDF (reference sequence). The CDR3 covers 15 residues. Supplemented by reference TRBV15 and TRBJ1-2, the full variable domain reads DAMVIQNPRYQVTQFGKPVTLSCSQTLNHNVMYWYQQKSSQAPKLLFHYYDKDFNNEADTPDNFQSRRPNTSFCFLDIRSPGLGDTAMYLCATSRPRDRARGYTFGSGTRLTVV.

The table lists this clone with a few counts. The CDR3 loop reads CASTQVVGAGEQYF. In nucleotides, the CDR3 is TGTGCCAGCACCCAGGTAGTGGGGGCCGGCGAGCAGTACTTC. The chain links TRBV7-2 to TRBJ2-7, with D possibly matching TRBD1 (6 bases). Germline V gene lookup returns CDR1 SGHTA and CDR2 FQGNSA. Trimming shortened V by 7 bases and J by 6 bases, and 19 bases separated the two germline ends. CDR3 length equals 14 residues.

Of note for this clone: The sample holds other DNA sequences that translate to the same CDR3. The genes are TRBV11-2 and TRBJ1-1; D unresolved. V lost 3 bases to trimming and J lost 1 base, with 6 bases between them. The CDR3 length is 13 residues. Germline values: CDR1 SGHAT, CDR2 FQNNGV. The CDR3 reads CASSLSRNTEAFF. The CDR3 DNA follows: TGTGCCAGCAGCTTGAGTAGGAACACTGAAGCTTTCTTT.

The chain uses TRBV15 and TRBJ1-1; D unclear. The CDR3 has 13 residues. Trimming cost V 3 bases and J 1 base, with 6 bases left between them. CDR1 and CDR2 from the germline V gene are LNHNV and YYDKDF (reference sequence). The DNA for the CDR3 is TGTGCCACCAGCAGCTGGGCGAACACTGAAGCTTTCTTT. It yields the protein CATSSWANTEAFF.

V usage is TRBV28 and J usage is TRBJ1-6; TRBD1 agrees at 9 bases. V was clipped by 6 bases and J by 7 bases; unmatched bases: 10. This CDR3 contains 16 residues. CDR1 is MDHEN and CDR2 is SYDVKM in the germline V gene. This CDR3 reads CASSDLRTGENSPLHF. In DNA form, the CDR3 reads TGTGCCAGCAGCGACCTCCGGACAGGGGAAAATTCACCCCTCCACTTT. Based on the CDR3 plus reference TRBV28 and TRBJ1-6, the full variable domain is DVKVTQSSRYLVKRTGEKVFLECVQDMDHENMFWYRQDPGLGLRLIYFSYDVKMKEKGDIPEGYSVSREKKERFSLILESASTNQTSMYLCASSDLRTGENSPLHFGNGTRLTVT.

The V call is TRBV7-8, the J call TRBJ1-1, with D uncertain. This CDR3 contains 12 residues. Germline V gives CDR1 SGHVS, CDR2 FQNEAQ. V lost 6 bases and J lost 0, with 5 bases in between. The CDR3: CASRRMNTEAFF. The CDR3, as DNA: TGTGCCAGCAGGCGGATGAACACTGAAGCTTTCTTT. Full variable domain (missing parts from reference TRBV7-8 and TRBJ1-1): GAGVSQSPRYKVAKRGQDVALRCDPISGHVSLFWYQQALGQGPEFLTYFQNEAQLDKSGLPSDRFFAERPEGSVSTLKIQRTQQEDSAVYLCASRRMNTEAFFGQGTRLTVV.

The V gene is TRBV6-5, the J gene TRBJ2-2; a possible D gene is TRBD1 (5 bases). CDR1 and CDR2 (germline): MNHEY, SVGAGI. The CDR3 is 13 residues long. V dropped 4 bases and J dropped 8 bases, with 11 bases sitting between them. The CDR3 region has the DNA TGTGCCAGCAGTTCTGTCAGGGTGGGGGAGCTGTTTTTT. Its translation is CASSSVRVGELFF.

V is TRBV27 and J is TRBJ1-3; D unclear. The germline V and J ends were trimmed by 6 bases and 1 base, with 10 bases remaining between them. Germline-derived CDR1 and CDR2 are MNHEY and SMNVEV (reference sequence). This CDR3 contains 14 residues. CDR3 sequence reads: CASSQRGSGNTIYF. The CDR3 nucleotides are TGTGCCAGCAGCCAGCGGGGATCTGGAAACACCATATATTTT.

The chain joins TRBV5-4 to TRBJ2-1; 9 bases agree with TRBD2. Per germline, CDR1 SGHNT and CDR2 YYREEE (reference sequence). The J segment lost 11 bases and the V segment lost 4 bases, leaving 13 bases of the junction unmatched. The CDR3 runs to 15 residues. CDR3 DNA sequence: TGTGCCAGCAGCCCTTCTAGCGGGAATCCAATGAAGCAGTTCTTC. Its translation: CASSPSSGNPMKQFF.

The rearrangement links TRBV2 to TRBJ1-2; perhaps TRBD1 as D (5 bases). V lost 6 bases and J lost 4, with 9 bases in between. Germline loops: CDR1 SNHLY, CDR2 FYNNEI. This CDR3 region has 12 residues. Here the CDR3 DNA reads TGTGCCAGCAGGGCGGGGGGCTATGGCTACACCTTC. This codes for CASRAGGYGYTF. Full variable domain (remainder filled in from reference TRBV2 and TRBJ1-2): EPEVTQTPSHQVTQMGQEVILRCVPISNHLYFYWYRQILGQKVEFLVSFYNNEISEKSEIFDDQFSVERPDGSNFTLKIRSTKLEDSAMYFCASRAGGYGYTFGSGTRLTVV.

The chain joins TRBV5-1 to TRBJ2-3; D gene uncertain. Trimming took off 4 bases at V and 5 bases at J, with 5 bases between the two ends. Germline CDR1 is SGHRS and CDR2 is YFSETQ. The CDR3 contains 11 residues. The chain's CDR3 is CASSAGDTQYF. The CDR3 nucleotides are TGCGCCAGCAGCGCCGGAGATACGCAGTATTTT.

The chain's CDR3 is CASTVRDRGRGTEAFF. The CDR3, as DNA: TGCGCCAGCACAGTCCGGGACAGGGGGCGAGGGACTGAAGCTTTCTTT. This chain joins TRBV4-1 and TRBJ1-1, with 12 positions matching TRBD1. Germline CDR1 reads MGHRA; CDR2 reads YSYEKL. This CDR3 contains 16 residues. With 7 bases clipped from V and 5 bases from J, the junction kept 11 bases outside the gene matches.

The rearrangement links TRBV7-3 to TRBJ2-7, with D uncertain. Germline CDR1 SGHTA, CDR2 FQGTGA. The CDR3 contains 13 residues. With 4 bases removed from V and 3 bases from J, the gap between germline ends came to 10 bases. Here the CDR3 DNA reads TGTGCCAGCAGCTCCTCTGCAGGCTACGAGCAGTACTTC. This sequence encodes CASSSSAGYEQYF.

This sequence joins TRBV5-1 and TRBJ2-3; D call uncertain. Germline CDR1 SGHRS, CDR2 YFSETQ. Trimming took 3 bases from V and 1 from J, leaving 18 bases between them. The CDR3 spans 17 residues. CDR3 in amino acids: CASSSTLSALRTDTQYF. The CDR3 DNA reads TGCGCCAGCAGCTCCACCCTTAGTGCACTCCGCACAGATACGCAGTATTTT.

The chain joins TRBV29-1 to TRBJ1-5, with 7 bases lining up with TRBD1. Germline lookup yields CDR1 SQVTM and CDR2 ANQGSEA. V shed 7 bases and J 4 bases; nucleotides not matched to a gene: 7. The CDR3 totals 13 residues. The CDR3 here is CSARQGWNQPQHF. The CDR3 region has the DNA TGCAGCGCCCGACAGGGATGGAATCAGCCCCAGCATTTT.

The chain links TRBV28 to TRBJ2-7, with 8 bases lining up with TRBD1. V lost 5 bases and J lost 2; bases outside the gene matches: 5. The CDR3 contains 14 residues. Germline V gene data show CDR1 as MDHEN and CDR2 as SYDVKM. The CDR3 DNA follows: TGTGCCAGCAGTGTGGGACAGGCGACCTACGAGCAGTACTTC. It yields the protein CASSVGQATYEQYF.

The genes are TRBV30 and TRBJ2-7; 7 nucleotides agree with TRBD2. J gave up 2 bases and V 3 bases, and 7 bases lay outside the gene matches. The CDR3 is 14 amino acids. Germline CDR1 GTSNPN, CDR2 SVGIG (reference sequence). CDR3 sequence reads: CAWRLPGTTYEQYF. The DNA for the CDR3 is TGTGCCTGGAGATTACCCGGGACTACCTACGAGCAGTACTTC.

A note on this clone: The final CDR3 position lacks the conserved phenylalanine or tryptophan, pointing to a likely read error. The limits of the CDR3 on the DNA are not certain, so only TCRdb's listed CDR3 is given. CDR3 region: CASSSSDTGLKL. V usage is TRBV18 and J usage is TRBJ1-2; the table assigns TRBD1, which was not confirmed against the DNA. The CDR3 has 12 amino acids, counting both end residues. Germline loops: CDR1 KGHSH, CDR2 LQKENI.

In this sample, this clone turned up once. The chain carries TRBV3-1 (or the pseudogene TRBV3-2) and TRBJ2-1, with D possibly being TRBD2 (5 bases). The CDR3 has 15 residues. The germline V gene encodes CDR1 LGHDT and CDR2 YNNKEL (reference sequence). The V gene lost 1 base and the J gene lost 6 bases, with 13 bases spanning the gap. The CDR3 nucleotides are TGTGCCAGCAGCCAAGGCTCGCTAGCAGTCAATGAGCAGTTCTTC. Translating gives CASSQGSLAVNEQFF.

The V gene is TRBV7-9, the J gene TRBJ1-4; TRBD1 might be the D (6 bases). V lost 5 bases and J lost 8, with 21 bases in between. Germline CDR1 reads SEHNR; CDR2 reads FQNEAQ (reference sequence). The CDR3 runs to 16 residues. This chain's CDR3 is CASSRLEPGTGEKLFF. CDR3 bases: TGTGCCAGCAGCCGACTCGAACCGGGTACAGGGGAAAAACTGTTTTTT.